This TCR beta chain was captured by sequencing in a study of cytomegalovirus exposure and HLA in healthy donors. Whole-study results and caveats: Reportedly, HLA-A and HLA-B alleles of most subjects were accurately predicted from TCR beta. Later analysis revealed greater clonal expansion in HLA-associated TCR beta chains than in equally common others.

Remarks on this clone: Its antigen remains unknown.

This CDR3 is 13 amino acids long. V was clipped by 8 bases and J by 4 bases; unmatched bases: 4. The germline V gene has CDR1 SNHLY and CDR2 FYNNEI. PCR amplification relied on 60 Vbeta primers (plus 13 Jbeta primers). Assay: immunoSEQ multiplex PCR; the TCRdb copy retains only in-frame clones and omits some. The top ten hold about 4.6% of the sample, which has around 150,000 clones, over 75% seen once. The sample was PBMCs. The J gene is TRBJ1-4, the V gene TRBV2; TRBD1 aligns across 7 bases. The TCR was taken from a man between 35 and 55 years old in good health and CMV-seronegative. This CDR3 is CASWDSYNEKLFF. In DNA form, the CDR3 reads TGTGCCAGCTGGGACAGCTATAATGAAAAACTGTTTTTT.